The 17 T cell receptor beta chains presented below share a single source sample, sequenced in a study of cytomegalovirus exposure and HLA in healthy donors. The PCR made use of 60 Vbeta and 13 Jbeta primers. The data were produced by immunoSEQ multiplex PCR, yet TCRdb's version contains in-frame clones alone and is incomplete. The sample has about 190,000 clones; over 70% are singletons. Sequenced input: PBMCs. All receptors come from a woman in her thirties in good health and CMV-seronegative.

The chain carries TRBV7-6 and TRBJ2-7; D remains unclear. Germline loops: CDR1 SGHVS, CDR2 FNYEAQ. The CDR3 has 14 residues. V was clipped by 2 bases and J by 7 bases, with 15 bases between them. The CDR3 DNA is TGTGCCAGCAGCTTATACGCACAGCCTTGGGAGCAGTACTTC. Translation gives CASSLYAQPWEQYF.

The rearrangement links TRBV5-4 to TRBJ2-7; 7 bases are a match to TRBD1. Germline V gene lookup returns CDR1 SGHNT and CDR2 YYREEE (reference sequence). Germline trimming cut 8 bases from V and 2 bases from J; bases unmatched to any gene: 10. This CDR3 contains 14 residues. The CDR3 region has the DNA TGTGCCAGTACCTCCCGGGACAGAGCCTACGAGCAGTACTTC. Its translation is CASTSRDRAYEQYF. Drawing the rest from reference TRBV5-4 and TRBJ2-7, the complete variable domain is ETGVTQSPTHLIKTRGQQVTLRCSSQSGHNTVSWYQQALGQGPQFIFQYYREEENGRGNFPPRFSGLQFPNYSSELNVNALELDDSALYLCASTSRDRAYEQYFGPGTRLTVT.

J is TRBJ2-2 and V is TRBV7-2; 10 bases line up with TRBD2. Germline values: CDR1 SGHTA, CDR2 FQGNSA. The length of the CDR3 is 15 residues. V was pared by 6 bases and J by 2 bases, with 3 bases of the junction left unmatched. CDR3 in DNA: TGTGCCAGCAGAATAGCGGGGGGTAACACCGGGGAGCTGTTTTTT. It translates to CASRIAGGNTGELFF. Combining the CDR3 with reference TRBV7-2 and TRBJ2-2 gives the whole variable domain GAGVSQSPSNKVTEKGKDVELRCDPISGHTALYWYRQSLGQGLEFLIYFQGNSAPDKSGLPSDRFSAERTGGSVSTLTIQRTQQEDSAVYLCASRIAGGNTGELFFGEGSRLTVL.

The J gene is TRBJ2-5, the V gene TRBV5-6; 8 bases are shared with TRBD1. V shed 7 bases, J shed 5 bases, and the junction held 1 base outside the gene matches. The CDR3 runs 11 residues. The V gene's germline CDR1 is SGHDT and CDR2 YYEEEE. In nucleotides, the CDR3 is TGTGCCAGCGACAGGGGTGAGACCCAGTACTTC. Protein: CASDRGETQYF.

The chain has TRBV6-6 and TRBJ2-2, with 7 positions matching TRBD1. This CDR3 region has 16 residues. V was pared by 7 bases and J by 7 bases, with 15 bases of the junction left unmatched. CDR1 is MNHNY and CDR2 is SVGAGI in the germline V gene (reference sequence). The CDR3 DNA follows: TGTGCCAGCATCTACTCGGTGACAGGGCGTGTCGGGGAGCTGTTTTTT. Translating it yields CASIYSVTGRVGELFF.

This chain joins TRBV28 and TRBJ2-7, with 7 bases identical to TRBD1. V dropped 5 bases and J dropped 0; count of bases not matched to a gene: 7. CDR3 length: 15 amino acids. Germline lookup yields CDR1 MDHEN and CDR2 SYDVKM. CDR3 sequence: CASSKRTGYSYEQYF. Here the CDR3 DNA reads TGTGCCAGCAGTAAAAGGACAGGATACTCCTACGAGCAGTACTTC.

This clone was detected only a few times. The chain links TRBV4-3 to TRBJ2-7; weak D call: TRBD1 (5 bases). This CDR3 has 16 amino acids. CDR1 is LGHNA, CDR2 YSLEER, per germline. Trimming cost V 0 bases and J 7 bases, with 19 bases left between them. The DNA for the CDR3 is TGCGCCAGCAGCCAAGATTTCTCCAGGGATCTAGAGGAGCAGTACTTC. It is translated as CASSQDFSRDLEEQYF.

The J gene is TRBJ1-5, the V gene TRBV28; no definite D call. There are 14 residues in the CDR3. Germline loops: CDR1 MDHEN, CDR2 SYDVKM. V was cut by 5 bases and J by 2 bases, with 10 bases left in between. Here the CDR3 reads CASSPLIGNQPQHF. DNA for the CDR3: TGTGCCAGCAGTCCACTCATTGGCAATCAGCCCCAGCATTTT.

This clone was seen just once. The V call is TRBV27, the J call TRBJ2-1; the match to TRBD2 covers 8 bases. The J segment lost 7 bases and the V segment lost 1 base, leaving 9 bases of the junction unmatched. From germline, CDR1 is MNHEY and CDR2 SMNVEV (reference sequence). The CDR3 runs to 16 residues. Here the CDR3 reads CASSLLAGYRNNEQFF. The CDR3 bases are TGTGCCAGCAGTTTATTAGCGGGATATCGGAATAATGAGCAGTTCTTC.

The chain couples TRBV5-6 to TRBJ2-5; D ambiguous. The CDR3 is 14 amino acids. CDR1 and CDR2 (germline): SGHDT, YYEEEE. V shed 3 bases and J shed 1 base, with 10 bases lying between them. CDR3 coding DNA: TGTGCCAGCAGCTCCCTAGGTGGCCAAGAGACCCAGTACTTC. It codes for CASSSLGGQETQYF.

The genes are TRBV10-3 and TRBJ2-1, with D maybe TRBD1 (6 bases). The CDR3 is made up of 15 amino acids. Germline CDR1 reads ENHRY; CDR2 reads SYGVKD. Trimming took off 6 bases at V and 0 bases at J, with 12 bases between the two ends. The CDR3 DNA is TGTGCCATCAGCCCCACAGGGAGCTCCTACAATGAGCAGTTCTTC. Translating gives CAISPTGSSYNEQFF.

The genes are TRBV5-5 and TRBJ2-4; 7 bases agree with TRBD1. V lost 2 bases, J lost 12 bases, and 11 bases stayed unmatched. This CDR3 contains 14 residues. Germline CDR1 is SGHKS and CDR2 is YYEKEE (reference sequence). The CDR3 protein is CASSLYRGGDSQYF. The CDR3 DNA reads as TGTGCCAGCAGCTTATATAGAGGTGGGGACAGTCAGTACTTC.

The rearrangement uses TRBV19 and TRBJ1-5; the D is unclear. Germline values: CDR1 LNHDA, CDR2 SQIVND (reference sequence). The CDR3 spans 13 residues. Trimming took off 5 bases at V and 0 bases at J, with 5 bases between the two ends. For the CDR3, the DNA is TGTGCCAGTAGTGACAATAGCAATCAGCCCCAGCATTTT. Translated: CASSDNSNQPQHF.

V is TRBV15 and J is TRBJ2-5; no clear D. This CDR3 has 13 residues. The germline gives CDR1 LNHNV, CDR2 YYDKDF (reference sequence). Trimming stripped 0 bases from V and 5 bases from J, with 7 bases between. This CDR3 reads CATSRDLAETQYF. The CDR3 DNA reads as TGTGCCACCAGCAGAGATCTGGCCGAGACCCAGTACTTC.

As to this clone: A much larger clone differs by one base, so this may be a read error. The J gene is TRBJ1-2, the V gene TRBV6-6, with 8 bases fitting TRBD1. The CDR3 is 13 amino acids. Trimming cost V 6 bases and J 3 bases; bases outside gene matches: 3. Per the germline V gene, CDR1 is MNHNY and CDR2 is SVGAGI (reference sequence). The CDR3: CASSGQGDYGYTF. CDR3 coding DNA: TGTGCCAGCAGCGGACAGGGCGACTATGGCTACACCTTC.

For the CDR3, the DNA is TGTGCCAGCAGCCGACTGACCTCTGGAAACACCATATATTTT. Amino acid sequence: CASSRLTSGNTIYF. The rearrangement uses TRBV6-5 and TRBJ1-3; D unclear. V was shortened by 6 bases and J by 0 bases, with 9 bases between the two germline ends. In germline, CDR1 is MNHEY, CDR2 SVGAGI. This CDR3 has 14 residues.

The chain links TRBV7-9 to TRBJ2-1, with 9 nucleotides matching TRBD1. The germline CDR1 and CDR2 sequences are SEHNR and FQNEAQ (reference sequence). The CDR3 contains 13 residues. Trimming cost V 5 bases and J 10 bases; bases outside gene matches: 6. The CDR3 here is CASSPWTGDEQFF. In nucleotides, the CDR3 is TGTGCCAGCAGCCCATGGACAGGGGACGAGCAGTTCTTC.